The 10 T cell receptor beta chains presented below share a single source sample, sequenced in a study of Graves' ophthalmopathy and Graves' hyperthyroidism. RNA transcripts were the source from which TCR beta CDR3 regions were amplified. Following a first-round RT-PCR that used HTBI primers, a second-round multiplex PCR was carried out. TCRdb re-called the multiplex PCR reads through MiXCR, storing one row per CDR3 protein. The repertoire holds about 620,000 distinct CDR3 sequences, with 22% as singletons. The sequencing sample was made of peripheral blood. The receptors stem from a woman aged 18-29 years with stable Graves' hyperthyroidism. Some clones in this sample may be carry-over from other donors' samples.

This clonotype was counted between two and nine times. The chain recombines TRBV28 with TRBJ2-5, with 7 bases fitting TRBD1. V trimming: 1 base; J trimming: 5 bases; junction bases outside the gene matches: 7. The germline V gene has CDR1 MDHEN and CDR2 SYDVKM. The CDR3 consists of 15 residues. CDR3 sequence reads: CASSLSRDRVETQYF. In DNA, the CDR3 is TGTGCCAGCAGTTTATCTCGGGACAGAGTCGAGACCCAGTACTTC.

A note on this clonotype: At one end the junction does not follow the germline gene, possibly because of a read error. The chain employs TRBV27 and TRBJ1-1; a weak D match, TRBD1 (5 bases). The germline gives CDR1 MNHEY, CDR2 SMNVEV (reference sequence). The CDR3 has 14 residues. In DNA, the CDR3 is TGTGCCAGCAGTTTAATATACGGGTGGGACGAAGCCTTCTTT. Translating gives CASSLIYGWDEAFF.

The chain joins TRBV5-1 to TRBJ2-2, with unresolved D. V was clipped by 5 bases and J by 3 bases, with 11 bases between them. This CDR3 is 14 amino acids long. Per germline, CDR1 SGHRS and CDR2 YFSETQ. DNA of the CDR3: TGCGCCAGCAGACTAACGGTCGACACCGGGGAGCTGTTTTTT. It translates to CASRLTVDTGELFF.

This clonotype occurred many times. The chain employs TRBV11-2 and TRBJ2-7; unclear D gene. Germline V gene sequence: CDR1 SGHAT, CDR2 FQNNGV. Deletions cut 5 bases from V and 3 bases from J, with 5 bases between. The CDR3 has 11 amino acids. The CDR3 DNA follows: TGTGCCAGCAGCCCCCTCTACGAGCAGTACTTC. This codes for CASSPLYEQYF. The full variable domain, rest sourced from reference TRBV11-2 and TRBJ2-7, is EAGVAQSPRYKIIEKRQSVAFWCNPISGHATLYWYQQILGQGPKLLIQFQNNGVVDDSQLPKDRFSAERLKGVDSTLKIQPAKLEDSAVYLCASSPLYEQYFGPGTRLTVT.

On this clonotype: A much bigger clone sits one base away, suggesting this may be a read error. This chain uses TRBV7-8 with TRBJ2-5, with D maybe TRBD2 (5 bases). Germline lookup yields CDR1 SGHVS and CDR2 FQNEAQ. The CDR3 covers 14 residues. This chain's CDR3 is CASSLAIGGETEYF. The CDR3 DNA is TGTGCCAGCAGCTTAGCCATAGGTGGGGAGACCGAGTACTTC.

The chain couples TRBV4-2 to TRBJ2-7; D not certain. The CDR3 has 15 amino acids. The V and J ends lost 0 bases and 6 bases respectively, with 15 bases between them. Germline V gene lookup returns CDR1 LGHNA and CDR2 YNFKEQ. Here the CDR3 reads CASSQDLSSLREQYF. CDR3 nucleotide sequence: TGTGCCAGCAGCCAAGATCTAAGTTCCCTCCGCGAGCAGTACTTC.

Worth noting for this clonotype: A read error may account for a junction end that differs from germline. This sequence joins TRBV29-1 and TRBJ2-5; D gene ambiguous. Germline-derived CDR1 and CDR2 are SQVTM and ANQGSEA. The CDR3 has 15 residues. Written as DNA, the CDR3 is TGCAGCGCTAGAAGGGTAGCTGATACCAGAGAGAGCCAGTACTTC. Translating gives CSARRVADTRESQYF.

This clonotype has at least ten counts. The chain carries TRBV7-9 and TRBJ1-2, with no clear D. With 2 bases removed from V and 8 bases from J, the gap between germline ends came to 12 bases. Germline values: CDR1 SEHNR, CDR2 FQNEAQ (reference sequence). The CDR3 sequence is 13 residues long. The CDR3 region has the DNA TGTGCCAGCAGCTTAACGACCCAAGGAGGCTACACCTTC. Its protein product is CASSLTTQGGYTF. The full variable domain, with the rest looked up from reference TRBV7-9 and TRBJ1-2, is DTGVSQNPRHKITKRGQNVTFRCDPISEHNRLYWYRQTLGQGPEFLTYFQNEAQLEKSRLLSDRFSAERPKGSFSTLEIQRTEQGDSAMYLCASSLTTQGGYTFGSGTRLTVV.

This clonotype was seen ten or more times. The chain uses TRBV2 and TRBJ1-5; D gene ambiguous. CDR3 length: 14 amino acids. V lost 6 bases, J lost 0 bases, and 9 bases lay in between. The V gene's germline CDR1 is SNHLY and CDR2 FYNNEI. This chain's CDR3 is CASRKDLSNQPQHF. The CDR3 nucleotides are TGTGCCAGCAGAAAGGACCTTAGCAATCAGCCCCAGCATTTT.

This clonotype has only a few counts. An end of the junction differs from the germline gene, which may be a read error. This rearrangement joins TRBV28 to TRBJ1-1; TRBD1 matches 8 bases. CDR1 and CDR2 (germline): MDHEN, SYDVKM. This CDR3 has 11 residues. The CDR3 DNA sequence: TGTGCCAGCAGTTGGACAGGGAGCGCTGTTTTT. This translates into CASSWTGSAVF. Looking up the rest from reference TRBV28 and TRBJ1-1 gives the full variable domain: DVKVTQSSRYLVKRTGEKVFLECVQDMDHENMFWYRQDPGLGLRLIYFSYDVKMKEKGDIPEGYSVSREKKERFSLILESASTNQTSMYLCASSWTGSAVFGQGTRLTVV.